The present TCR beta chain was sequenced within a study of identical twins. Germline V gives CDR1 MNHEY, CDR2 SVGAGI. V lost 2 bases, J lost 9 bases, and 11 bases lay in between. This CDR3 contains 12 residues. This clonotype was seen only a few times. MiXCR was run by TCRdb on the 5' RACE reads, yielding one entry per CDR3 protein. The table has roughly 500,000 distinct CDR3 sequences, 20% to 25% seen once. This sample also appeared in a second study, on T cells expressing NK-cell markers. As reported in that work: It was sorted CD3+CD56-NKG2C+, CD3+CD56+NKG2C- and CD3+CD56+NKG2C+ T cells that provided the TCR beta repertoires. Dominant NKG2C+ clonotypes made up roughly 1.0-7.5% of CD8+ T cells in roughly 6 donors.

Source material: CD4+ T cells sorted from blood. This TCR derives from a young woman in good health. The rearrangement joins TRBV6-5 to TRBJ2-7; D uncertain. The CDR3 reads CASSYPQTGQYF. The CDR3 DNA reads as TGTGCCAGCAGTTACCCCCAAACCGGGCAGTACTTC.